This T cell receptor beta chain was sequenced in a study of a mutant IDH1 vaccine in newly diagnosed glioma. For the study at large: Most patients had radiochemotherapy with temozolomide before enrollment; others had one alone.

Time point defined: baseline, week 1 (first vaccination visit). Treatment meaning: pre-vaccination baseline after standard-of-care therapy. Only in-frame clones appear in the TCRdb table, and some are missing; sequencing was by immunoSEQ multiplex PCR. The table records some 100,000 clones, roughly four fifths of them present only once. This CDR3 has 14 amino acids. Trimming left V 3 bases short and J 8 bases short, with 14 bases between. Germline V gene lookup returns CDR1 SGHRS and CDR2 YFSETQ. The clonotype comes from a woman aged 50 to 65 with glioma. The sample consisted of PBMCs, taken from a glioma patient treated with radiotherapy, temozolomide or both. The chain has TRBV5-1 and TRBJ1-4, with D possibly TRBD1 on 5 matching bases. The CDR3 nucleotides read TGCGCCAGCAGCTCCGCTGGGGCTGGCGAAAAACTGTTTTTT. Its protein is CASSSAGAGEKLFF.